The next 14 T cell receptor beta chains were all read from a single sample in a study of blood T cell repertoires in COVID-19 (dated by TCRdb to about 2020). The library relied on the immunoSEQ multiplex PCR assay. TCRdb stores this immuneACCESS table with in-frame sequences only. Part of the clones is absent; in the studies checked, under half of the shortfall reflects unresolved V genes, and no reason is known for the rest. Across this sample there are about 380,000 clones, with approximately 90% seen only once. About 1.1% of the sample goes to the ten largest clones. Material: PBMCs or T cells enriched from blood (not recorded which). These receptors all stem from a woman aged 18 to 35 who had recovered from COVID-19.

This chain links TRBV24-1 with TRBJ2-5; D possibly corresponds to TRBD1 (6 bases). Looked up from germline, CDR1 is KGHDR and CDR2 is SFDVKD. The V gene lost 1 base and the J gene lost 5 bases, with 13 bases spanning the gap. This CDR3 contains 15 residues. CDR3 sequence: CATSDFGQGHETQYF. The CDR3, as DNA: TGTGCCACCAGTGATTTTGGGCAGGGGCACGAGACCCAGTACTTC.

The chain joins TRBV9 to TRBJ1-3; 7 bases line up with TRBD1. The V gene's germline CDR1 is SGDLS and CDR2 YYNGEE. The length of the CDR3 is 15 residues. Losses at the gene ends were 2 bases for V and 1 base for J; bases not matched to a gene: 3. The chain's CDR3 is CASSVTQGSGNTIYF. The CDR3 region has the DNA TGTGCCAGCAGCGTTACACAGGGGTCTGGAAACACCATATATTTT.

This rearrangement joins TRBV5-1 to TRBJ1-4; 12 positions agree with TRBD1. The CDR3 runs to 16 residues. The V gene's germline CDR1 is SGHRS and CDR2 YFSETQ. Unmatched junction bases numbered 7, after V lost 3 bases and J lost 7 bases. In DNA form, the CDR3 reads TGCGCCAGCAGCTCGGGGACAGGGGGCCTAAGTGAAAAACTGTTTTTT. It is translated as CASSSGTGGLSEKLFF.

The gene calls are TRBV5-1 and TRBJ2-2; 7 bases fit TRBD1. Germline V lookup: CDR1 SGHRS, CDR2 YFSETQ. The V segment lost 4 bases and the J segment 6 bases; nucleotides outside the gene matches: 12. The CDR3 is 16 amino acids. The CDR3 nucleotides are TGCGCCAGCAGCGCGTTAGACAGGGTCGGATCCGGGGAGCTGTTTTTT. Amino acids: CASSALDRVGSGELFF.

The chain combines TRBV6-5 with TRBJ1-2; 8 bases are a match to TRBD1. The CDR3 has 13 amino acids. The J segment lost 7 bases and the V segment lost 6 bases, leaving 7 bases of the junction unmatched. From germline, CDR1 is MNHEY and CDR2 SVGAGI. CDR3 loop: CASRVQGVRGYTF. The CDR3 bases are TGTGCCAGCAGGGTACAGGGGGTCCGTGGCTACACCTTC.

CDR3 in DNA: TGTGCCTGGAGTGTCCCAACAGGTCAGTACTTC. Translating gives CAWSVPTGQYF. The chain joins TRBV30 to TRBJ2-7; tentatively, D is TRBD1 (5 bases). Germline V CDR1 and CDR2: GTSNPN, SVGIG (reference sequence). The CDR3 has 11 amino acids. Trimming left V 0 bases short and J 10 bases short, with 10 bases between.

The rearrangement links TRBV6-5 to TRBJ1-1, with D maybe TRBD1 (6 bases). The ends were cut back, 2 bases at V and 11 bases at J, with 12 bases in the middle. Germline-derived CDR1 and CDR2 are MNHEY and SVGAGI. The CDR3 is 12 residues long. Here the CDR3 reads CASSYGGTRAFF. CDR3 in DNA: TGTGCCAGCAGTTACGGTGGGACAAGGGCTTTCTTT.

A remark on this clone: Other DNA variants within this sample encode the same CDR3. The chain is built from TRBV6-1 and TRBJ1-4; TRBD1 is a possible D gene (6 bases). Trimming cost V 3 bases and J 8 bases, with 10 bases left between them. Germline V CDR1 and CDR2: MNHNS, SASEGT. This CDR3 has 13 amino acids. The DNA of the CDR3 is TGTGCCAGCAGTGACAGGGGTGGGGAAAAACTGTTTTTT. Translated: CASSDRGGEKLFF.

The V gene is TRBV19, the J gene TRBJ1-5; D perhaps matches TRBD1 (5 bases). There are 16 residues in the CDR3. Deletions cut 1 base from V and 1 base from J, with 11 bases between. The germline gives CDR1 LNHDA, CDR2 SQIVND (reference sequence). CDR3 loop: CASSIGGPRSNQPQHF. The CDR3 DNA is TGTGCCAGTAGTATAGGGGGCCCGAGAAGCAATCAGCCCCAGCATTTT.

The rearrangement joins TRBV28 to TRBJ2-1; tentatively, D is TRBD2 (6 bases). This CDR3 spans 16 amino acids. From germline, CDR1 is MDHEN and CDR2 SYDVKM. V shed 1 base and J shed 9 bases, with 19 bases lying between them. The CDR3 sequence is CASSLSQAPWRGEQFF. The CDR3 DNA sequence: TGTGCCAGCAGTTTATCCCAGGCCCCCTGGAGGGGTGAGCAGTTCTTC.

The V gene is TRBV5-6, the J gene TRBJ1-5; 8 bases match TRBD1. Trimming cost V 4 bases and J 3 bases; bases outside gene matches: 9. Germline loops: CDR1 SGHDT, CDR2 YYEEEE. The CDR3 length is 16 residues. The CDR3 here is CASSVGGQVLNQPQHF. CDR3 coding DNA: TGTGCCAGCAGCGTTGGGGGACAGGTACTCAATCAGCCCCAGCATTTT.

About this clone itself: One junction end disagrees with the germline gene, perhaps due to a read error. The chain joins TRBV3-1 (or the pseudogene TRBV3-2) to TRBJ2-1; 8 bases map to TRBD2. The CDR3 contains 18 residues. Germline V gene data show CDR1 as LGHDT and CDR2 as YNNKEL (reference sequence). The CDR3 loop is CVSSTYVFETGTSNEQFF. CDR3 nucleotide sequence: TGTGTCAGCAGCACCTACGTTTTTGAAACCGGGACTAGCAATGAGCAGTTCTTC.

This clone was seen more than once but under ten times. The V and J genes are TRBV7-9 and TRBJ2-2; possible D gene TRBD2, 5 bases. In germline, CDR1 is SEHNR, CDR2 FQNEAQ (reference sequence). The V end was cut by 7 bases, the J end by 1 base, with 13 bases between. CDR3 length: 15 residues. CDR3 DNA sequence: TGTGCCAGCACCCTCGGGGTGGGGAACACCGGGGAGCTGTTTTTT. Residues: CASTLGVGNTGELFF.

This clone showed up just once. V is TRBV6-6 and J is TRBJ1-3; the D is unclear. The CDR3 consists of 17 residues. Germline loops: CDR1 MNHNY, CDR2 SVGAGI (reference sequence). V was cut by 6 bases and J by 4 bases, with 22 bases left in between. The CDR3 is CASRRPSIILSGNTIYF. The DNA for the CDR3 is TGTGCCAGCAGGCGACCCTCCATTATACTCTCCGGAAACACCATATATTTT.